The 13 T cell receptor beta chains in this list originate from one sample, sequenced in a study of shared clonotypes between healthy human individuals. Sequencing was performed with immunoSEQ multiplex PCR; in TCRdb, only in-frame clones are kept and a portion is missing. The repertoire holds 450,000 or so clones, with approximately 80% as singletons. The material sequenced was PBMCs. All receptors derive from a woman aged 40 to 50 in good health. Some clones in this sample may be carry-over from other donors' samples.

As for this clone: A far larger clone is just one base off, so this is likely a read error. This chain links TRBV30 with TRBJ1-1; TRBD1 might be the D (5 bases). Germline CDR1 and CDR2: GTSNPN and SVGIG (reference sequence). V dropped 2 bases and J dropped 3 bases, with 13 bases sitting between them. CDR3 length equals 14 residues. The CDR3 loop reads CAWSMGGMDTEAFF. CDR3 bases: TGTGCCTGGAGTATGGGGGGGATGGACACTGAAGCTTTCTTT.

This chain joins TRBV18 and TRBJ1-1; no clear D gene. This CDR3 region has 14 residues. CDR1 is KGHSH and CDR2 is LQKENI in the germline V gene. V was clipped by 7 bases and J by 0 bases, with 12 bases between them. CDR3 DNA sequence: TGTGCCAGCTACAGCTCGGGGATGAACACTGAAGCTTTCTTT. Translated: CASYSSGMNTEAFF.

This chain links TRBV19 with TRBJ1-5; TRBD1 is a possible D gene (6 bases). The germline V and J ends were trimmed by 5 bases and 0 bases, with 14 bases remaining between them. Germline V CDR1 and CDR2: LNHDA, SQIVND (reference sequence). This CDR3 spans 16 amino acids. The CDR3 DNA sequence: TGTGCCAGTAGTCATCCAGGGGACCCTAGCAATCAGCCCCAGCATTTT. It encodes CASSHPGDPSNQPQHF.

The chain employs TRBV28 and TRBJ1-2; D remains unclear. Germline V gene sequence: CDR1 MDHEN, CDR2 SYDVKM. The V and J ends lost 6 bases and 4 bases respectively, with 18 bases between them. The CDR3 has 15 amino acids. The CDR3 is CASRMPPEESYGYTF. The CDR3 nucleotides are TGTGCCAGCAGGATGCCACCCGAAGAGAGCTATGGCTACACCTTC.

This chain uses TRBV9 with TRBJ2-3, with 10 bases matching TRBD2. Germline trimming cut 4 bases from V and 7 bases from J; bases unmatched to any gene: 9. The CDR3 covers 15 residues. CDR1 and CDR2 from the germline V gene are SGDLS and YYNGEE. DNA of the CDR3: TGTGCCAGCAGCCCCGGGACTAGCGAGGGCTATACGCAGTATTTT. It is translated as CASSPGTSEGYTQYF.

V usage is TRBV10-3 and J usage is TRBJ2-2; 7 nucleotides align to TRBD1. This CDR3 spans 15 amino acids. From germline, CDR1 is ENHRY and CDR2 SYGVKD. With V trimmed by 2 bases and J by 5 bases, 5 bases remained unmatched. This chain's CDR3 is CAISERTQGTGELFF. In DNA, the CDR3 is TGTGCCATCAGTGAGAGGACACAGGGGACCGGGGAGCTGTTTTTT.

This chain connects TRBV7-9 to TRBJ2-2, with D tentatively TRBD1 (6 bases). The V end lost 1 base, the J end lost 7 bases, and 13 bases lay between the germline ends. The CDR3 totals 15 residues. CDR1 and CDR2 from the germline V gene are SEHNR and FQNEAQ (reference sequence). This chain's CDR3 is CASSLVGRGNGELFF. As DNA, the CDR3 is TGTGCCAGCAGCTTAGTCGGCAGGGGAAACGGGGAGCTGTTTTTT.

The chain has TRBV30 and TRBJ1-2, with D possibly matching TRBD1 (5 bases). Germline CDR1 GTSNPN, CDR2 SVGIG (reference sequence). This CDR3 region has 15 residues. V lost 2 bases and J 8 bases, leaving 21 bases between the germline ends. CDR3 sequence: CAWSPNREGPEGYTF. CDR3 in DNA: TGTGCCTGGAGTCCCAACCGCGAGGGGCCGGAGGGCTACACCTTC. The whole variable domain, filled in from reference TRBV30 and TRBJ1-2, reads SQTIHQWPATLVQPVGSPLSLECTVEGTSNPNLYWYRQAAGRGLQLLFYSVGIGQISSEVPQNLSASRPQDRQFILSSKKLLLSDSGFYLCAWSPNREGPEGYTFGSGTRLTVV.

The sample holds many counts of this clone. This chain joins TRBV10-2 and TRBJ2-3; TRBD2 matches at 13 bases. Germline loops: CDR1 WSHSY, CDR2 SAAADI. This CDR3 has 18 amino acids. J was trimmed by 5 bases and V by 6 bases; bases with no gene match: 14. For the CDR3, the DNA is TGCGCCAGCAGCAAAACTAGCGGGAGGGAAGTAATTCGAGATACGCAGTATTTT. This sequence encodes CASSKTSGREVIRDTQYF.

CDR3 DNA: TGTGCCAGCAGCTTCGGAGCGGGAGGTGAGCAGTTCTTC. The encoded protein is CASSFGAGGEQFF. This chain connects TRBV7-9 to TRBJ2-1; 9 bases agree with TRBD2. The CDR3 sequence is 13 residues long. Germline loops: CDR1 SEHNR, CDR2 FQNEAQ (reference sequence). V gave up 3 bases and J gave up 9 bases; unmatched junction bases: 3.

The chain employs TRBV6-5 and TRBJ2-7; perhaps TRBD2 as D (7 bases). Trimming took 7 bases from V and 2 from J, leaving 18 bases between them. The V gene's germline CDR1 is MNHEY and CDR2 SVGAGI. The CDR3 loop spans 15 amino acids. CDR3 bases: TGTGCCAGCACCCCCGCGGGGGCTTTACCCTACGAGCAGTACTTC. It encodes CASTPAGALPYEQYF.

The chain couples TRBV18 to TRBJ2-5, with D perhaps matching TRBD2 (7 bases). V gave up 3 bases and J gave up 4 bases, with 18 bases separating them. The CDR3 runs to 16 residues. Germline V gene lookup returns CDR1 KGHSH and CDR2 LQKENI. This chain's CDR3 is CASSPSAGAARETQYF. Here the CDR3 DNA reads TGTGCCAGCTCACCCTCCGCGGGGGCAGCTCGAGAGACCCAGTACTTC.

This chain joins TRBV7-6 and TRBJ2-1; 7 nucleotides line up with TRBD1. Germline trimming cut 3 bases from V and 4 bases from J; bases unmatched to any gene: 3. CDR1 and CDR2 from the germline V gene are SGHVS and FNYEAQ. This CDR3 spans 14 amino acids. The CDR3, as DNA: TGTGCCAGCAGCTTCGGGACAGAGTACAATGAGCAGTTCTTC. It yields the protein CASSFGTEYNEQFF. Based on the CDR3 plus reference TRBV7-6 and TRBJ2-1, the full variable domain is GAGVSQSPRYKVTKRGQDVALRCDPISGHVSLYWYRQALGQGPEFLTYFNYEAQQDKSGLPNDRFSAERPEGSISTLTIQRTEQRDSAMYRCASSFGTEYNEQFFGPGTRLTVL.